The 21 T cell receptor beta chains below were found in one sample sequenced in a study of blood T cell repertoires in COVID-19. Measured with immunoSEQ multiplex PCR; TCRdb has only the in-frame clones, and not every one. This table holds roughly 120,000 clones, around 74% found once. The specimen was peripheral blood. These receptors all come from a woman in her sixties or seventies with acute or convalescent COVID-19.

The chain has TRBV9 and TRBJ2-1; TRBD1 agrees at 9 bases. The CDR3 has 14 residues. Germline CDR1 SGDLS, CDR2 YYNGEE. Losses at the gene ends were 3 bases for V and 6 bases for J; bases not matched to a gene: 4. The CDR3 DNA follows: TGTGCCAGCAGCGCAACGGACAGGGGCAATGAGCAGTTCTTC. It specifies CASSATDRGNEQFF.

This clone occurred a few times. The chain recombines TRBV6-1 with TRBJ1-5, with TRBD1 matching 7 bases. CDR3 length: 13 amino acids. Germline CDR1 MNHNS, CDR2 SASEGT. V was clipped by 2 bases and J by 7 bases; unmatched bases: 2. The CDR3 DNA is TGTGCCAGCAGTGAAATACAGGGGCAGCCCCAGCATTTT. This encodes CASSEIQGQPQHF.

The CDR3 DNA follows: TGCGCCAGCAGCTTACGGACAGATTTCACTGAAGCTTTCTTT. Translation: CASSLRTDFTEAFF. V is TRBV5-1 and J is TRBJ1-1; maybe TRBD1 (6 bases). The CDR3 is 14 residues long. Looked up from germline, CDR1 is SGHRS and CDR2 is YFSETQ. Trimming cost V 2 bases and J 4 bases, with 12 bases left between them.

This CDR3 reads CASSLGGLAGIWEQYF. For the CDR3, the DNA is TGTGCCAGCAGCTTAGGGGGACTAGCGGGAATATGGGAGCAGTACTTC. The chain links TRBV7-3 to TRBJ2-7, with 13 bases fitting TRBD2. V dropped 2 bases and J dropped 7; count of bases not matched to a gene: 8. The CDR3 covers 16 residues. Per germline, CDR1 SGHTA and CDR2 FQGTGA.

This clone was recorded only once. The chain links TRBV30 to TRBJ1-2; 8 bases are shared with TRBD1. Per germline, CDR1 GTSNPN and CDR2 SVGIG (reference sequence). J was trimmed by 4 bases and V by 3 bases; bases with no gene match: 4. The CDR3 runs 13 residues. DNA for the CDR3: TGTGCCTGGAGGGCCGGGACAGGCTATGGCTACACCTTC. Translated, it gives CAWRAGTGYGYTF.

V and J are TRBV9 and TRBJ1-3; D uncertain. Germline lookup yields CDR1 SGDLS and CDR2 YYNGEE. The CDR3 has 16 amino acids. V was shortened by 0 bases and J by 0 bases, with 10 bases between the two germline ends. CDR3 loop: CASSVGPPSSGNTIYF. CDR3 coding DNA: TGTGCCAGCAGCGTAGGCCCACCCAGCTCTGGAAACACCATATATTTT.

The chain employs TRBV21-1 and TRBJ1-4; TRBD1 is the table's D call and was not checked against the DNA. TRBV21-1 is given as a pseudogene. This CDR3 spans 17 amino acids. DNA of the CDR3: TGTGCCAGCAGCAAAGAAGTCCGGCAGGTGAGATACGAAAAACTGTTTTTT. It translates to CASSKEVRQVRYEKLFF.

This clone was seen once. Here the CDR3 reads CASGKTGLHSGANVLTF. Written as DNA, the CDR3 is TGTGCCAGCGGAAAGACAGGGCTCCACTCTGGGGCCAACGTCCTGACTTTC. The chain uses TRBV9 and TRBJ2-6, with TRBD1 identical over 7 bases. CDR1 is SGDLS, CDR2 YYNGEE, per germline. The CDR3 runs to 17 residues. The J segment lost 0 bases and the V segment lost 7 bases, leaving 10 bases of the junction unmatched.

The rearrangement uses TRBV9 and TRBJ2-1, with TRBD2 identical over 8 bases. Germline V gene lookup returns CDR1 SGDLS and CDR2 YYNGEE. With V trimmed by 2 bases and J by 5 bases, 9 bases remained unmatched. This CDR3 contains 16 residues. The CDR3 coding sequence is TGTGCCAGCAGCGTGGGGGTTAGCGGGGCCCACAATGAGCAGTTCTTC. This translates into CASSVGVSGAHNEQFF.

The chain links TRBV11-3 to TRBJ2-3, with TRBD1 matching over 10 bases. V was pared by 2 bases and J by 3 bases, with 5 bases of the junction left unmatched. The CDR3 contains 16 residues. Germline V gene data show CDR1 as SGHNT and CDR2 as YENEEA. The CDR3 reads CASSLPGQGLTDTQYF. The CDR3 nucleotides read TGTGCCAGCAGCTTACCGGGACAGGGGCTTACAGATACGCAGTATTTT.

This rearrangement joins TRBV15 to TRBJ1-2; 8 positions agree with TRBD1. After removal of 0 bases from V and 2 bases from J, the junction contained 11 bases not matched to a gene. CDR1 and CDR2 (germline): LNHNV, YYDKDF (reference sequence). This CDR3 contains 18 residues. Here the CDR3 reads CATSRDFLAGGLNYGYTF. The CDR3, as DNA: TGTGCCACCAGCAGAGATTTTTTGGCAGGGGGCCTCAACTATGGCTACACCTTC.

The chain recombines TRBV7-9 with TRBJ1-2, with a tentative D call TRBD1 (5 bases). Germline V CDR1 and CDR2: SEHNR, FQNEAQ (reference sequence). With 5 bases removed from V and 6 bases from J, the gap between germline ends came to 19 bases. The CDR3 runs 15 residues. The chain's CDR3 is CASSPYPARADGYTF. The DNA of the CDR3 is TGTGCCAGCAGCCCCTACCCAGCCAGGGCGGATGGCTACACCTTC.

The chain combines TRBV24-1 with TRBJ2-7, with 7 nucleotides matching TRBD2. Germline CDR1 and CDR2: KGHDR and SFDVKD. This CDR3 is 14 amino acids long. V trimming: 4 bases; J trimming: 3 bases; junction bases outside the gene matches: 5. This chain's CDR3 is CATSDGGSNYEQYF. CDR3 nucleotide sequence: TGTGCCACCAGTGACGGGGGGTCAAACTACGAGCAGTACTTC.

CDR3 loop: CASTGLAGGRRGEQFF. Here the CDR3 DNA reads TGTGCCAGCACCGGACTAGCGGGGGGGCGGAGGGGTGAGCAGTTCTTC. The chain employs TRBV3-1 (or the pseudogene TRBV3-2) and TRBJ2-1, with 15 positions matching TRBD2. Trimming took 7 bases from V and 9 from J; bases not matched to a gene: 10. The CDR3 sequence is 16 residues long. CDR1 LGHDT and CDR2 YNNKEL come from the germline V gene (reference sequence).

The chain is built from TRBV6-2 or TRBV6-3 and TRBJ1-6; D ambiguous. The CDR3 covers 15 residues. CDR1 is MNHEY and CDR2 is SVGEGT in the germline V gene. Trimming cost V 5 bases and J 6 bases, with 14 bases left between them. The CDR3 loop reads CASSHPWGANSPLHF. The CDR3, as DNA: TGTGCCAGCAGTCACCCCTGGGGAGCTAATTCACCCCTCCACTTT.

The chain carries TRBV9 and TRBJ2-1; 9 nucleotides align to TRBD1. V lost 1 base to trimming and J lost 6 bases; unmatched junction nucleotides: 2. There are 14 residues in the CDR3. CDR1 and CDR2 from the germline V gene are SGDLS and YYNGEE. The CDR3 loop is CASSVRGQGNEQFF. The CDR3 bases are TGTGCCAGCAGCGTACGGGGACAGGGCAATGAGCAGTTCTTC.

Notes on this clone: This CDR3 is also generated by other DNA sequences in the sample. This chain connects TRBV5-1 to TRBJ2-7; 8 positions match TRBD1. The V and J ends lost 4 bases and 0 bases, in that order; junction bases with no gene match: 6. The CDR3 covers 15 residues. Germline values: CDR1 SGHRS, CDR2 YFSETQ. The CDR3 is CASSRGQGGSYEQYF. CDR3 sequence (DNA): TGCGCCAGCAGCCGCGGACAGGGTGGCTCCTACGAGCAGTACTTC.

This clone turned up a few times. The CDR3 DNA is TGTGCCAGTAGTAGGGGGACAGGGACCACAGATACGCAGTATTTT. Its translation is CASSRGTGTTDTQYF. The chain combines TRBV19 with TRBJ2-3; 9 bases line up with TRBD1. Germline-derived CDR1 and CDR2 are LNHDA and SQIVND (reference sequence). The V and J ends lost 4 bases and 2 bases, in that order; junction bases with no gene match: 4. This CDR3 comprises 15 residues.

The rearrangement links TRBV7-9 to TRBJ1-3; 7 nucleotides agree with TRBD1. The V gene end was trimmed by 2 bases and the J gene end by 0 bases; junction bases not matched to a gene: 4. The CDR3 consists of 16 residues. The V gene's germline CDR1 is SEHNR and CDR2 FQNEAQ (reference sequence). The CDR3: CASSLRTGLSGNTIYF. The DNA of the CDR3 is TGTGCCAGCAGCTTAAGGACAGGCCTCTCTGGAAACACCATATATTTT.

This clone was observed a single time. The chain employs TRBV30 and TRBJ2-5, with D perhaps matching TRBD2 (7 bases). The CDR3 loop spans 14 amino acids. From germline, CDR1 is GTSNPN and CDR2 SVGIG (reference sequence). Trimming removed 7 bases at V and 0 bases at J, with 15 bases between. DNA of the CDR3: TGTGCCTCCACTGCGGGGGCGAACCAAGAGACCCAGTACTTC. As protein: CASTAGANQETQYF.

The genes are TRBV7-2 and TRBJ1-5; a possible D gene is TRBD1 (5 bases). V was cut by 3 bases and J by 6 bases, with 9 bases left in between. Looked up from germline, CDR1 is SGHTA and CDR2 is FQGNSA. The CDR3 is 13 amino acids. DNA of the CDR3: TGTGCCAGCAGCTTGGGGACTTTTCAGCCCCAGCATTTT. Its protein product is CASSLGTFQPQHF.